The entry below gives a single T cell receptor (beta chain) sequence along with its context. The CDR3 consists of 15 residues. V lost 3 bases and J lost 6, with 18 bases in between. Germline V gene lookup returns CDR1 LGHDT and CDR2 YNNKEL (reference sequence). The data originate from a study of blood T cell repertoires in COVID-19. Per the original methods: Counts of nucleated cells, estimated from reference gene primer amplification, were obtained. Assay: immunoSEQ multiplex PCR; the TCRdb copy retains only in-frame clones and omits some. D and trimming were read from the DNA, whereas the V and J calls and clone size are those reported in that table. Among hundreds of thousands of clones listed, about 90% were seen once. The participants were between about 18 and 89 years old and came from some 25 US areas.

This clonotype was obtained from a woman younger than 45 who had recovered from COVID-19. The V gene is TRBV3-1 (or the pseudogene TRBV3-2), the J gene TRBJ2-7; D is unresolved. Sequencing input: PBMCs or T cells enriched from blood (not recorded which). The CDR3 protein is CASSHYQDVLGEQYF. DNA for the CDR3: TGTGCCAGCAGCCACTATCAAGATGTACTTGGCGAGCAGTACTTC.